The 17 T cell receptor beta chains below come from one sample, sequenced in a study of CD8 T cells in Susac syndrome. Reverse transcription of roughly 0.45 to 1 ug RNA was carried out with random hexamers. TCRdb recomputed calls from the immunoSEQ multiplex PCR reads with MiXCR, one row per CDR3 protein. The table records about 300,000 distinct CDR3 sequences, about 91% of them present only once. The sequenced sample consisted of CD8+ T cells from PBMCs. These receptors came from a human donor with multiple sclerosis.

This clonotype has just a few counts. This sequence joins TRBV11-1 and TRBJ2-3, with 10 bases aligning to TRBD1. Germline trimming cut 7 bases from V and 6 bases from J; bases unmatched to any gene: 10. Per the germline V gene, CDR1 is SGHAT and CDR2 is FQDESV (reference sequence). The length of the CDR3 is 15 residues. The CDR3, as DNA: TGTGCCAGCACCATTGGACAGGGGGAGGTGGATACGCAGTATTTT. Translating it yields CASTIGQGEVDTQYF.

This chain links TRBV29-1 with TRBJ2-3; D is perhaps TRBD2 (6 bases). V lost 0 bases, J lost 6 bases, and 10 bases lay in between. This CDR3 comprises 13 residues. CDR1 is SQVTM and CDR2 is ANQGSEA in the germline V gene. CDR3 coding DNA: TGCAGCGTTGAAGATGGGGGAGGCGATACGCAGTATTTT. This codes for CSVEDGGGDTQYF.

The chain joins TRBV20-1 to TRBJ1-5, with unresolved D. There are 12 residues in the CDR3. The V end was cut by 2 bases, the J end by 0 bases, with 2 bases between. The germline CDR1 and CDR2 sequences are DFQATT and SNEGSKA (reference sequence). CDR3 sequence reads: CSARNSNQPQHF. The CDR3 DNA is TGCAGTGCTAGAAATAGCAATCAGCCCCAGCATTTT.

The V call is TRBV27, the J call TRBJ2-7, with 10 nucleotides matching TRBD1. This CDR3 region has 14 residues. V was pared by 6 bases and J by 3 bases, with 5 bases of the junction left unmatched. The germline V gene encodes CDR1 MNHEY and CDR2 SMNVEV (reference sequence). CDR3 bases: TGTGCCAGCAGGTGGGGACAGGGGAGCTACGAGCAGTACTTC. Its protein product is CASRWGQGSYEQYF.

The chain recombines TRBV5-1 with TRBJ2-1; D is undetermined. Trimming removed 0 bases at V and 3 bases at J, with 10 bases between. The CDR3 runs 15 residues. From germline, CDR1 is SGHRS and CDR2 YFSETQ. This CDR3 reads CASSLAGLDYNEQFF. The CDR3 DNA reads TGCGCCAGCAGCTTGGCCGGTCTAGACTACAATGAGCAGTTCTTC.

This rearrangement joins TRBV30 to TRBJ2-7; D unclear. The CDR3 length is 12 residues. V shed 2 bases and J shed 5 bases, with 10 bases lying between them. Germline CDR1 is GTSNPN and CDR2 is SVGIG (reference sequence). CDR3 region: CAWSQGVDEQYF. The CDR3 nucleotides are TGTGCCTGGAGTCAAGGTGTGGACGAGCAGTACTTC.

J is TRBJ2-3 and V is TRBV19; possibly TRBD1 for D (5 bases). Germline assignment: CDR1 LNHDA and CDR2 SQIVND (reference sequence). V was shortened by 5 bases and J by 6 bases, with 21 bases between the two germline ends. This CDR3 comprises 16 residues. The CDR3 coding sequence is TGTGCCAGTAGTTTATTGACAGTAGAAGGATCGGATACGCAGTATTTT. Its translation: CASSLLTVEGSDTQYF.

The V gene is TRBV29-1, the J gene TRBJ1-2, with D maybe TRBD1 (5 bases). CDR3 length equals 15 residues. Deletions cut 2 bases from V and 8 bases from J, with 21 bases between. In germline, CDR1 is SQVTM, CDR2 ANQGSEA. The CDR3 region is CSVEPGTDSAGGYTF. The CDR3 region has the DNA TGCAGCGTTGAACCCGGCACCGACAGTGCGGGGGGCTACACCTTC.

V is TRBV7-8 and J is TRBJ2-7, with D unresolved. Germline values: CDR1 SGHVS, CDR2 FQNEAQ. The CDR3 is made up of 14 amino acids. V was trimmed by 3 bases and J by 6 bases, leaving 15 bases between them. In nucleotides, the CDR3 is TGTGCCAGCAGCTTGCTCGGTACAGACCTCGAGCAGTACTTC. This encodes CASSLLGTDLEQYF. Full variable domain (missing parts from reference TRBV7-8 and TRBJ2-7): GAGVSQSPRYKVAKRGQDVALRCDPISGHVSLFWYQQALGQGPEFLTYFQNEAQLDKSGLPSDRFFAERPEGSVSTLKIQRTQQEDSAVYLCASSLLGTDLEQYFGPGTRLTVT.

The chain combines TRBV29-1 with TRBJ2-7, with D perhaps TRBD2 (5 bases). CDR1 is SQVTM and CDR2 is ANQGSEA in the germline V gene. This CDR3 contains 12 residues. Between the trimmed V and J ends, which lost 7 bases and 5 bases, there was a span of 15 bases. The CDR3 protein is CSAAGGGNEQYF. The CDR3 DNA sequence: TGCAGCGCCGCGGGCGGAGGCAACGAGCAGTACTTC.

This chain connects TRBV27 to TRBJ1-2, with 8 bases lining up with TRBD1. Per the germline V gene, CDR1 is MNHEY and CDR2 is SMNVEV (reference sequence). Trimming took 6 bases from V and 8 from J; bases not matched to a gene: 8. This CDR3 region has 13 residues. As DNA, the CDR3 is TGTGCCAGCAGCGGACAGGGCGGCTGGGGCTACACCTTC. This encodes CASSGQGGWGYTF.

The chain couples TRBV15 to TRBJ1-5, with 7 bases lining up with TRBD1. The ends lost 7 bases at V and 0 bases at J; junction bases unmatched: 6. Germline loops: CDR1 LNHNV, CDR2 YYDKDF (reference sequence). This CDR3 comprises 15 residues. This CDR3 reads CATTQGGDSNQPQHF. Written as DNA, the CDR3 is TGTGCCACCACCCAGGGGGGAGATAGCAATCAGCCCCAGCATTTT.

The chain is built from TRBV2 and TRBJ1-3, with D unresolved. V lost 7 bases and J 4 bases, leaving 5 bases between the germline ends. The length of the CDR3 is 11 residues. Germline loops: CDR1 SNHLY, CDR2 FYNNEI. The CDR3: CASTQGNTIYF. Here the CDR3 DNA reads TGTGCCAGCACCCAGGGAAACACCATATATTTT.

V usage is TRBV2 and J usage is TRBJ1-1; possible D gene TRBD1, 6 bases. V was pared by 8 bases and J by 4 bases, with 14 bases between. Germline V gene lookup returns CDR1 SNHLY and CDR2 FYNNEI. The CDR3 is 13 amino acids. CDR3: CASGWGLGTEAFF. The DNA for the CDR3 is TGTGCCAGCGGATGGGGGCTAGGCACTGAAGCTTTCTTT.

The V call is TRBV5-1, the J call TRBJ1-1, with a tentative D call TRBD1 (6 bases). From germline, CDR1 is SGHRS and CDR2 YFSETQ. The CDR3 contains 14 residues. The V and J ends lost 2 bases and 1 base respectively, with 9 bases between them. CDR3 bases: TGCGCCAGCAGCTTCGACAGGTCGAACACTGAAGCTTTCTTT. This encodes CASSFDRSNTEAFF.

The genes are TRBV28 and TRBJ2-4, with 7 nucleotides matching TRBD1. Germline V gene lookup returns CDR1 MDHEN and CDR2 SYDVKM. Trimming cost V 1 base and J 0 bases; bases outside gene matches: 6. This CDR3 is built from 17 residues. The CDR3 spells CASSLSGGDRAKNIQYF. CDR3 in DNA: TGTGCCAGCAGTTTATCTGGTGGGGACAGAGCCAAAAACATTCAGTACTTC.

The chain carries TRBV7-8 and TRBJ2-2; 10 bases are shared with TRBD2. This CDR3 is 20 amino acids long. Germline CDR1 reads SGHVS; CDR2 reads FQNEAQ. The V and J ends lost 4 bases and 3 bases, in that order; junction bases with no gene match: 17. CDR3 region: CASSSVLAGEPQGHTGELFF. Here the CDR3 DNA reads TGTGCCAGCAGCTCGGTCCTAGCGGGAGAACCCCAAGGGCACACCGGGGAGCTGTTTTTT. Complete variable domain (other parts from reference TRBV7-8 and TRBJ2-2): GAGVSQSPRYKVAKRGQDVALRCDPISGHVSLFWYQQALGQGPEFLTYFQNEAQLDKSGLPSDRFFAERPEGSVSTLKIQRTQQEDSAVYLCASSSVLAGEPQGHTGELFFGEGSRLTVL.